One sample yielded the 10 T cell receptor beta chains listed below, sequenced in a study of T cell clonality in common variable immunodeficiency (dated by TCRdb to between 2015 and 2016). Overall study results and their limits: CVID TCRbeta sequences were reported to have fewer deletions and N-nucleotide insertions and to lack highly modified clones with 13 or more V deletions.

The method behind the library was the immunoSEQ multiplex PCR assay. TCRdb provides this immuneACCESS table in a form limited to in-frame rearrangements. Some clones are lacking; in checked studies, under half of them reflect an unresolved V gene, and why the rest are absent is not known. This sample shows under 20,000 clones, and none of them turns up only once. The ten most abundant clones make up approximately 12% of the sample. Their recognized antigens are unknown. The sample consisted of peripheral blood mononuclear cells. These receptors came from a human donor with common variable immunodeficiency.

Turning to this clone: The CDR3 is cut off 3 residues early in the read; its end comes from the germline J gene. The chain links TRBV7-9 to TRBJ1-6, with D unresolved. The CDR3 has 12 residues. Looked up from germline, CDR1 is SEHNR and CDR2 is FQNEAQ (reference sequence). Trimming took 2 bases from V and 8 from J, leaving 4 bases between them. The CDR3 sequence is CASSLSDSPLHF. The part of the CDR3 DNA that was read is TGTGCCAGCAGCTTATCGGATTCACCC.

This clone was recorded a few times. This CDR3 is CASSLRHRMGYTF. CDR3 DNA, as far as it was read: TGTGCCAGCAGTTTACGACACCGGATGGGC. This chain uses TRBV6-2 or TRBV6-3 with TRBJ1-2; no definite D call. The sequenced fragment ends 3 residues before the CDR3 boundary, so the rest is inferred from the germline J gene. The CDR3 consists of 13 residues. CDR1 and CDR2 (germline): MNHEY, SVGEGT.

In this sample, this clone is medium-sized. The CDR3 end is not reached by the read, which stops 3 residues before it; the germline J gene fills it in. J is TRBJ2-2 and V is TRBV12-3 or TRBV12-4, with 13 bases aligning to TRBD2. The length of the CDR3 is 19 residues. V shed 3 bases and J 5 bases; nucleotides not matched to a gene: 12. The CDR3 protein is CASSLFWGLAGSGTGELFF. The CDR3 bases that were read are TGTGCCAGCAGTTTGTTTTGGGGACTAGCGGGATCGGGAACCGGGGAG.

This clone was seen a few times. The CDR3 goes on 3 residues after the read ends, and that part is filled in from the germline J gene. V usage is TRBV19 and J usage is TRBJ1-2; D gene unclear. This CDR3 has 14 residues. The germline V gene has CDR1 LNHDA and CDR2 SQIVND (reference sequence). The V end lost 5 bases, the J end lost 1 base, and 11 bases lay between the germline ends. CDR3 DNA, as far as it was read: TGTGCCAGTAGTCTATGGAGGGTTAACTATGGC. It yields the protein CASSLWRVNYG. The entire CDR3 protein reads CASSLWRVNYGYTF.

This clone was observed a few times. Read coverage stops 3 residues before the CDR3 terminus; the germline J gene supplies the remainder. The genes are TRBV19 and TRBJ2-7; the D gene is possibly TRBD2 (6 bases). The CDR3 spans 13 residues. Trimming removed 5 bases from V and 5 bases from J, with 13 bases in between. Germline CDR1 is LNHDA and CDR2 is SQIVND (reference sequence). The CDR3 DNA, read in part, is TGTGCCAGTAGTTCGGTTGGCGGGAACGAG. Its translation is CASSSVGGNE. The whole CDR3 protein reads CASSSVGGNEQYF.

For this clone: The CDR3 goes on 3 residues after the read ends, and that part is filled in from the germline J gene. This sequence joins TRBV7-2 and TRBJ1-2, with D possibly TRBD1 on 5 matching bases. There are 14 residues in the CDR3. Trimming cost V 1 base and J 2 bases, with 8 bases left between them. CDR1 is SGHTA and CDR2 is FQGNSA in the germline V gene. The CDR3 DNA, read in part, is TGTGCCAGCAGCTTAGTCAGGGAGAACTATGGC. It codes for CASSLVRENYG. The whole CDR3 protein reads CASSLVRENYGYTF.

This clone has a count of ten or more. The read falls 3 residues short of the CDR3 end, and the missing part is taken from the germline J gene. The rearrangement uses TRBV6-8 and TRBJ1-5; tentatively, D is TRBD1 (5 bases). The germline V gene encodes CDR1 MNHGY and CDR2 SAAAGT. V lost 2 bases and J lost 3, with 8 bases in between. This CDR3 is built from 14 residues. CDR3 loop: CASSYQGFNQPQHF. The sequenced CDR3 bases are TGTGCCAGCAGTTACCAGGGTTTCAATCAGCCC.

This clone was recorded a few times. The read ends 3 residues early relative to the CDR3; the germline J gene fills the gap. The gene calls are TRBV20-1 and TRBJ2-1, with D possibly matching TRBD2 (6 bases). The germline V gene has CDR1 DFQATT and CDR2 SNEGSKA (reference sequence). V was cut by 0 bases and J by 0 bases, with 21 bases left in between. The CDR3 runs to 19 residues. CDR3 residues: CSARDLGWAGTLSYNEQFF. Incomplete CDR3 DNA: TGCAGTGCTAGAGATTTGGGTTGGGCCGGGACTCTCTCCTACAATGAG.

This clone has ten or more counts. The read falls 3 residues short of the CDR3 end, and the missing part is taken from the germline J gene. The chain employs TRBV18 and TRBJ1-5; D might be TRBD1 (6 bases). Germline lookup yields CDR1 KGHSH and CDR2 LQKENI. The CDR3 totals 15 residues. V lost 2 bases to trimming and J lost 0 bases, with 8 bases between them. Partial CDR3 DNA: TGTGCCAGCTCACCATACAGGGCTAGCAATCAGCCC. Protein sequence: CASSPYRASNQP. The complete CDR3 reads CASSPYRASNQPQHF.

CDR3 protein: CASSASGRANEKLFF. The DNA read from the CDR3 is TGTGCCAGCAGCGCCTCCGGCCGGGCTAATGAAAAA. J is TRBJ1-4 and V is TRBV7-9; D is undetermined. Read coverage stops 3 residues before the CDR3 terminus; the germline J gene supplies the remainder. Trimming pared 5 bases from V and 3 bases from J, leaving 13 bases between. The germline V gene has CDR1 SEHNR and CDR2 FQNEAQ (reference sequence). The CDR3 is 15 residues long.